These 18 T cell receptor beta chains were all obtained from the same sample, sequenced in a study of PD-1 blockade in classical Hodgkin lymphoma. Each patient relapsed following autologous stem cell transplantation, and prior brentuximab vedotin exposure differed. Some clones are missing from TCRdb's copy, which holds only in-frame ones; the method was immunoSEQ multiplex PCR. The sample lists just under 100,000 clones; 80% to 85% were seen once. Sequenced material: peripheral blood mononuclear cells (PBMCs), taken at baseline. The receptors come from a human donor with classical Hodgkin lymphoma.

V usage is TRBV29-1 and J usage is TRBJ1-2, with D unclear. Looked up from germline, CDR1 is SQVTM and CDR2 is ANQGSEA. Trimming removed 4 bases from V and 7 bases from J, with 10 bases in between. CDR3 size: 11 residues. CDR3: CSVAQLPGYTF. CDR3 DNA sequence: TGCAGCGTTGCCCAATTACCTGGCTACACCTTC.

The J gene is TRBJ1-3, the V gene TRBV28, with D uncertain. From germline, CDR1 is MDHEN and CDR2 SYDVKM. CDR3 length: 14 residues. Trimming took off 0 bases at V and 9 bases at J, with 12 bases between the two ends. CDR3 nucleotides: TGTGCCAGCAGTTTATGGGGCGGTAAAAGCACCATATATTTT. Its translation: CASSLWGGKSTIYF.

This chain uses TRBV18 with TRBJ2-2; D is perhaps TRBD1 (6 bases). This CDR3 has 14 amino acids. The V end lost 6 bases, the J end lost 0 bases, and 8 bases lay between the germline ends. Germline lookup yields CDR1 KGHSH and CDR2 LQKENI. CDR3 sequence: CASSGDTNTGELFF. The CDR3 bases are TGTGCCAGCTCTGGGGACACGAACACCGGGGAGCTGTTTTTT.

This clone was observed a single time. V is TRBV5-8 and J is TRBJ2-4; D uncertain. Trimming took 0 bases from V and 7 from J, leaving 5 bases between them. The germline CDR1 and CDR2 sequences are SGHTS and YDEGEE. CDR3 length equals 12 residues. The CDR3 is CASSLVGNIQYF. Written as DNA, the CDR3 is TGTGCCAGCAGCTTGGTGGGGAACATTCAGTACTTC.

The chain links TRBV5-1 to TRBJ2-3; TRBD2 aligns across 13 bases. Germline values: CDR1 SGHRS, CDR2 YFSETQ. The V gene end was trimmed by 1 base and the J gene end by 0 bases; junction bases not matched to a gene: 2. The CDR3 has 17 amino acids. The CDR3 nucleotides read TGCGCCAGCAGCTTGCTGGGACTAGCGGGAAGCACAGATACGCAGTATTTT. Encoded protein: CASSLLGLAGSTDTQYF.

The chain carries TRBV7-2 and TRBJ2-7; D not resolved. The germline CDR1 and CDR2 sequences are SGHTA and FQGNSA. The length of the CDR3 is 15 residues. The germline V and J ends were trimmed by 5 bases and 1 base, with 15 bases remaining between them. CDR3: CASSPPLGLSYEQYF. Written as DNA, the CDR3 is TGTGCCAGCAGCCCCCCTCTAGGGCTATCCTACGAGCAGTACTTC.

The J gene is TRBJ1-2, the V gene TRBV29-1; 11 bases line up with TRBD1. This CDR3 has 16 residues. Losses at the gene ends were 5 bases for V and 2 bases for J; bases not matched to a gene: 10. The germline V gene has CDR1 SQVTM and CDR2 ANQGSEA. CDR3 bases: TGCAGCGTTACTGCGACCGGGACAGGGGGGAACTATGGCTACACCTTC. Translation gives CSVTATGTGGNYGYTF.

The V gene is TRBV18, the J gene TRBJ1-3; no clear D. V was trimmed by 3 bases and J by 10 bases, leaving 7 bases between them. The germline V gene has CDR1 KGHSH and CDR2 LQKENI. CDR3 size: 11 residues. The CDR3 loop reads CASSPSRTIYF. The CDR3 DNA sequence: TGTGCCAGCTCACCGAGTCGAACCATATATTTT. The full variable domain, its missing parts supplied by reference TRBV18 and TRBJ1-3, is NAGVMQNPRHLVRRRGQEARLRCSPMKGHSHVYWYRQLPEEGLKFMVYLQKENIIDESGMPKERFSAEFPKEGPSILRIQQVVRGDSAAYFCASSPSRTIYFGEGSWLTVV.

DNA of the CDR3: TGTGCCAGCAGCCAGGGGGGCGGCCTTTCGGGCTACACCTTC. It is translated as CASSQGGGLSGYTF. The chain has TRBV7-2 and TRBJ1-2, with TRBD1 identical over 7 bases. Germline CDR1 SGHTA, CDR2 FQGNSA. V was clipped by 5 bases and J by 8 bases; unmatched bases: 11. CDR3 length: 14 residues. The full variable domain, with the rest looked up from reference TRBV7-2 and TRBJ1-2, is GAGVSQSPSNKVTEKGKDVELRCDPISGHTALYWYRQSLGQGLEFLIYFQGNSAPDKSGLPSDRFSAERTGGSVSTLTIQRTQQEDSAVYLCASSQGGGLSGYTFGSGTRLTVV.

The chain uses TRBV4-1 and TRBJ2-1, with 10 bases matching TRBD2. CDR1 MGHRA and CDR2 YSYEKL come from the germline V gene. The J segment lost 6 bases and the V segment lost 1 base, leaving 6 bases of the junction unmatched. This CDR3 contains 16 residues. The chain's CDR3 is CASSQGSGRGPNEQFF. CDR3 nucleotides: TGCGCCAGCAGCCAAGGAAGCGGGAGGGGTCCCAATGAGCAGTTCTTC.

The CDR3 here is CASSYSTGFYGYTF. The CDR3 nucleotides read TGTGCCAGCAGTTACTCGACAGGATTCTATGGCTACACCTTC. The rearrangement links TRBV6-5 to TRBJ1-2; D might be TRBD1 (6 bases). V gave up 0 bases and J gave up 4 bases, with 9 bases separating them. This CDR3 has 14 amino acids. CDR1 and CDR2 from the germline V gene are MNHEY and SVGAGI.

V and J are TRBV30 and TRBJ1-4, with TRBD1 matching over 8 bases. The CDR3 consists of 12 residues. Trimming removed 4 bases from V and 8 bases from J; junction bases left unmatched: 3. CDR1 GTSNPN and CDR2 SVGIG come from the germline V gene (reference sequence). The CDR3 protein is CAWTTGGEKLFF. DNA of the CDR3: TGTGCCTGGACTACAGGGGGAGAAAAACTGTTTTTT.

This chain links TRBV6-6 with TRBJ2-1; D is tentatively TRBD1 or TRBD2 (6 bases each). The CDR3 extends over 13 amino acids. Looked up from germline, CDR1 is MNHNY and CDR2 is SVGAGI (reference sequence). Trimming stripped 6 bases from V and 7 bases from J, with 13 bases between. CDR3: CASRGASVNEQFF. CDR3 in DNA: TGTGCCAGCAGGGGGGCTAGCGTGAATGAGCAGTTCTTC.

This clone is termed medium-sized. This chain links TRBV28 with TRBJ1-5, with D perhaps matching TRBD1 (5 bases). The CDR3 sequence is 16 residues long. Germline CDR1 reads MDHEN; CDR2 reads SYDVKM. V was trimmed by 3 bases and J by 7 bases, leaving 19 bases between them. CDR3 sequence: CASSFAGRGNRQPQHF. The CDR3 bases are TGTGCCAGCAGTTTCGCAGGGAGGGGTAATAGGCAGCCCCAGCATTTT.

This chain joins TRBV28 and TRBJ2-7; 8 bases agree with TRBD1. The CDR3 is 16 residues long. After removal of 4 bases from V and 0 bases from J, the junction contained 8 bases not matched to a gene. Germline CDR1 MDHEN, CDR2 SYDVKM. DNA of the CDR3: TGTGCCAGCAGTTCCACCCGACAGGGGCCCTCCTACGAGCAGTACTTC. It codes for CASSSTRQGPSYEQYF.

The rearrangement uses TRBV7-8 and TRBJ2-5, with D perhaps TRBD1 (7 bases). With 2 bases removed from V and 5 bases from J, the gap between germline ends came to 24 bases. Germline V lookup: CDR1 SGHVS, CDR2 FQNEAQ. The CDR3 is 18 residues long. The CDR3 loop is CASSLRQGQGEALETQYF. The CDR3 DNA sequence: TGTGCCAGCAGCTTAAGGCAAGGTCAGGGGGAGGCGTTGGAGACCCAGTACTTC. Based on the CDR3 plus reference TRBV7-8 and TRBJ2-5, the full variable domain is GAGVSQSPRYKVAKRGQDVALRCDPISGHVSLFWYQQALGQGPEFLTYFQNEAQLDKSGLPSDRFFAERPEGSVSTLKIQRTQQEDSAVYLCASSLRQGQGEALETQYFGPGTRLLVL.

The chain uses TRBV2 and TRBJ2-2, with D unclear. CDR3 size: 12 residues. V lost 4 bases and J 7 bases, leaving 7 bases between the germline ends. The germline V gene has CDR1 SNHLY and CDR2 FYNNEI. As DNA, the CDR3 is TGTGCCAGCAGTGGCGTTGGCGGGGAGCTGTTTTTT. Its protein product is CASSGVGGELFF.

The chain links TRBV7-9 to TRBJ2-7; D perhaps matches TRBD2 (5 bases). CDR1 is SEHNR and CDR2 is FQNEAQ in the germline V gene (reference sequence). The CDR3 contains 17 residues. V was pared by 5 bases and J by 7 bases, with 27 bases between. The CDR3 DNA reads TGTGCCAGCAGCGGCGGTCCTGGGGAGAGGGTAATTGGGGAGCAGTACTTC. Translated, it gives CASSGGPGERVIGEQYF. Based on the CDR3 plus reference TRBV7-9 and TRBJ2-7, the full variable domain is DTGVSQNPRHKITKRGQNVTFRCDPISEHNRLYWYRQTLGQGPEFLTYFQNEAQLEKSRLLSDRFSAERPKGSFSTLEIQRTEQGDSAMYLCASSGGPGERVIGEQYFGPGTRLTVT.